This T cell receptor beta chain came from a study of molecular identifiers for immune sequencing clone quantification. Bulk TCR library preparation followed previously described methods with listed TCR primers. One entry per CDR3 protein, called by TCRdb with MiXCR from the PCR reads. The sample lists about 320,000 distinct CDR3 sequences, about 23% seen once, with 0.74% in the top ten. The CDR3 has 16 residues. Germline values: CDR1 SGHDT, CDR2 YYEEEE. The V end lost 3 bases, the J end lost 2 bases, and 16 bases lay between the germline ends. About this clonotype: Antigen unknown. A much larger clone differs by one base, so this may be a read error.

Sorting selected naive CD8 T cells with a CD8+CD4-CCR7+CD45RA+ phenotype. Overall study findings and caveats: Over 97% of effector molecules, yet under 1% of naive-cell molecules, were held by clones above 20 RNA copies.

The sequence derives from a human donor in good health. Some libraries in this study had Jurkat cell RNA spiked in. The sample comprised naive CD8+ T cells from blood, with Jurkat cell RNA spiked in. Subset indicated: FACS-sorted CD8+CD4-CCR7+CD45RA+ naive T cells. J is TRBJ2-3 and V is TRBV5-6, with a possible D match to TRBD2 (5 bases). The CDR3 reads CASSWQTRGYTDTQYF. The CDR3 bases are TGTGCCAGCAGCTGGCAGACTCGCGGGTACACAGATACGCAGTATTTT.